The sequence of this TCR beta chain was determined in a study of shared clonotypes between healthy human individuals (dated by TCRdb to the early 2020s). Broadly, across the study: The cohort comprised a couple of women and three men aged 18 to 49 years. The study deeply sequenced blood TCR repertoires of five healthy adults to estimate repertoire size and the extent of clonotype sharing between individuals. To increase sequencing depth and limit assay-specific biases, TCR repertoire library preparation and sequencing were carried out by different laboratories using diverse techniques. Per donor, three plates each were used for CD4 naive and CD4 memory, two for CD8 naive, and one for CD8 memory. Each donor's leukapheresis produced roughly between about 0.8 and 8.9 billion PBMCs. Findings and caveats that apply to the study as a whole: Because the study included only a small number of donors, the genetic and exposure-history diversity represented was limited. Based on pairwise subsampling, the degree of clonotype sharing among donors was expected to be affected by sequencing depth. Sharing across several donors was observed for about 5% of naive CD4, 3.5% of naive CD8, about 2.3% of memory CD4, and roughly 0.4% of memory CD8 clonotypes. Sampling was limited to blood, and TCR repertoires in tissue likely differ from TCR repertoires in blood. Rarefaction of sorted-subset datasets indicated incomplete sequencing despite the large sequencing depth. Compared with non-shared clonotypes, the clonotypes found in all four sorted-subset donors had higher generation probabilities. Naive subsets generally had larger estimated clonotype richness than memory subsets did.

CD8 naive samples were obtained by positive selection for CCR7 among CD45RO-negative cells, yielding a CD45RA+CCR7+ population from which TemRA cells were excluded. Donors were healthy HIV-negative adults with no recently reported acute infections or vaccinations. Only Caucasian adults living in Nashville, Tennessee, USA were represented among the donors. Blood was collected by leukapheresis, and PBMCs were isolated by Ficoll-Histopaque density gradient centrifugation and then cryopreserved in liquid nitrogen vapor phase. Analytical flow cytometry was used to check the purity and quantity of every magnetically sorted T cell population. Each sorted fraction had its genomic DNA isolated and then quantified by UV absorbance on a Nanodrop 2000c. Measured from the cysteine to the phenylalanine, the CDR3 is 15 residues long. This entry keeps only the CDR3 DNA: 45 bases, framed from base 1. CDR1 and CDR2 are drawn from the germline V gene: SNHLY, FYNNEI. The V and J ends are trimmed by 4 bases and 0 bases, leaving 10 bases between them.

About this clone itself: The antigen it recognizes is unknown. No base qualities exist here, and no much larger clone lies one base off it.

Using the deep immunoSEQ assay, multiplex PCR amplified TCR CDR3 regions from genomic DNA. Extracted genomic DNA from each cell subset was distributed evenly across all wells of several immunoSEQ 96-well plates, and each plate was treated as a replicate. For sorted subsets, 200 to 250 ng of genomic DNA, equivalent to about 30,000 T cell genomes, went into each replicate PCR. The purified libraries were quantified using a Qubit 3.0 fluorometer, sized with a Bioanalyzer 2100, and then quantified again using the KAPA Library Quantification kit. Every immunoSEQ 96-well plate was sequenced on a dedicated single-read 150-cycle Illumina NextSeq 550 flow cell. On the study's bioinformatics: Because the immunoSEQ output held only junctional sequences and lacked quality scores, the filtering could not match the filtering applied to full-length reads. To assign V/J genes and CDR3, sequences were annotated using PyIR, a Python wrapper for IgBLAST v1.9, with IMGT germline references. Reads were removed for weak V/J assignments (E-value above 1e-6), missing CDR3, stop codons, out-of-frame junctions, or ambiguous translated residues. V3J clonotypes were defined as sequences sharing an identical inferred V gene, J gene, and CDR3 amino acid sequence. Percentage overlap between repertoires was computed as shared unique clonotypes divided by the size of the smaller repertoire. Three approaches were used to assess repertoire richness: RTK rarefaction, the Chao1 estimator, and Recon v2.1 estimates of unobserved clonotypes. Generation probabilities for all TCRbeta clonotypes obtained by the gDNA method from a handful of donors were computed using OLGA. Imported from immuneACCESS, the table was reduced by TCRdb to in-frame sequences with V and J called. These copies leave out some clones; in studies compared against another copy, an unresolved V gene accounts for under half, and the cause of the remainder is not known. V, J and clone size reflect that table, while D and trimming were determined from the DNA. The sample data list 550,000 to 600,000 clones, and roughly 98% of these were observed just once. 0.3% of the sample is taken by the ten largest.

The sample taken for sequencing was naive CD8+ T cells sorted from blood. Read against the paper, the sample's cell subset or site label means: CD45RA+CCR7+. The TCR originated in a man aged 25-40 years in good health. The rearrangement joined TRBV2 to TRBJ1-3, with the D gene not clear enough to name. The DNA is as follows: TGTGCCAGCAGTGTCTGGGTTTCCTCTGGAAACACCATATATTTT. It encodes CASSVWVSSGNTIYF. Reference TRBV2 and TRBJ1-3 genes cover what lies past the CDR3, so the full variable domain is EPEVTQTPSHQVTQMGQEVILRCVPISNHLYFYWYRQILGQKVEFLVSFYNNEISEKSEIFDDQFSVERPDGSNFTLKIRSTKLEDSAMYFCASSVWVSSGNTIYFGEGSWLTVV.